Given below is one T cell receptor (beta chain) in context. Clones were sequenced by immunoSEQ multiplex PCR, and TCRdb holds only the in-frame ones, with some missing. The sample yields about 14,000 clones, around 83% seen once. Germline values: CDR1 MDHEN, CDR2 SYDVKM. CDR3 length: 13 residues. The ends were cut back, 6 bases at V and 4 bases at J, with 12 bases in the middle. The data originate from a study of blood T cell repertoires in COVID-19. This chain connects TRBV28 to TRBJ1-2; a weak D match, TRBD1 (5 bases). The source is an elderly man with active or convalescent COVID-19. Sequencing input: peripheral blood. The CDR3 DNA reads TGTGCCAGCAGCCTAGGGGTCCTCTATGGCTACACCTTC. Amino acids: CASSLGVLYGYTF.